The clone carrying this T cell receptor (beta chain) was detected once. The PCR used 60 Vbeta and 13 Jbeta primers. Profiled with immunoSEQ multiplex PCR; TCRdb holds only in-frame clones, not every one. The sample yields some 150,000 clones, about 79% seen once. The ends were cut back, 3 bases at V and 2 bases at J, with 13 bases in the middle. Looked up from germline, CDR1 is KGHSH and CDR2 is LQKENI. The CDR3 has 16 amino acids. The entry originates in a study of cytomegalovirus exposure and HLA in healthy donors. The source is a male donor in good health and CMV-seronegative. The chain joins TRBV18 to TRBJ2-2; D gene unclear. The sample was PBMCs. In DNA form, the CDR3 reads TGTGCCAGCTCACCGCAGTCCCTCCTCAACACCGGGGAGCTGTTTTTT. Amino acids: CASSPQSLLNTGELFF.